This T cell receptor (beta chain) was sequenced during a study of beta chain features in type 1 diabetes. Across the study: The examined sorted cells totaled under 120 million across samples.

In regard to this clone: Its antigen is unknown.

Sequenced material consisted of expressed TCRB transcripts (all of the isolated RNA was reverse transcribed). TCRdb's table, derived via immunoSEQ multiplex PCR, lists solely in-frame clones and lacks some. The sample contains a few hundred thousand clones, around 10% of which appear only once. Study-wide points: All four CD4+ subsets from Type 1 diabetes patients carried moderately but significantly shorter TCRB CDR3s.

The sequenced sample was central memory CD4+ T cells from blood. The clonotype was recovered from a man between 25 and 39 years old with type 1 diabetes.

This chain's CDR3 is CASSSRGSQETQYF. DNA for the CDR3: TGTGCCAGCAGTTCGCGGGGGAGCCAAGAGACCCAGTACTTC. V gene TRBV27 combines with J gene TRBJ2-5; 7 bases align to TRBD2. This CDR3 comprises 14 residues. Trimming removed 4 bases from V and 1 base from J; junction bases left unmatched: 3. Germline CDR1 MNHEY, CDR2 SMNVEV (reference sequence).